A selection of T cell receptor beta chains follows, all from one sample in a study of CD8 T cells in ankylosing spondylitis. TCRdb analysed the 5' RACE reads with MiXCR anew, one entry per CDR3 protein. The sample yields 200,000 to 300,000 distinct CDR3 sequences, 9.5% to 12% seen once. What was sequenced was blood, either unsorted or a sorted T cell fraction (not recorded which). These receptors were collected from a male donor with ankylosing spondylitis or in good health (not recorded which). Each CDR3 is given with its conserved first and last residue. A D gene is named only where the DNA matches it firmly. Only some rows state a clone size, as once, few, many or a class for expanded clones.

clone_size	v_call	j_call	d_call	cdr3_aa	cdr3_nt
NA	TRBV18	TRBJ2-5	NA	CASSRTREGETQYF	TGTGCCAGCTCCCGGACAAGAGAGGGGGAGACCCAGTACTTC
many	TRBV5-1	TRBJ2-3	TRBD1	CASSLERGHGDTQYF	TGCGCCAGCAGCTTGGAGAGGGGGCATGGAGATACGCAGTATTTT
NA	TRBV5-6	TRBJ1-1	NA	CASSHRQVGTEAFF	TGTGCCAGCAGCCACCGACAAGTAGGCACTGAAGCTTTCTTT
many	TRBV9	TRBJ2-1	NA	CASSALGIYNEQFF	TGTGCCAGCAGCGCACTAGGTATCTACAATGAGCAGTTCTTC
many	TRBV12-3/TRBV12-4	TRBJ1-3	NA	CASTPRGVIGNTIYF	TGTGCCAGCACTCCCCGGGGGGTTATTGGAAACACCATATATTTT
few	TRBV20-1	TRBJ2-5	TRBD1	CSALPLDRGFGGQETQYF	TGCAGTGCACTCCCATTGGACAGGGGGTTTGGGGGGCAAGAGACCCAGTACTTC
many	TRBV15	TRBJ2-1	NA	CATSRDDNGGYEQFF	TGTGCCACCAGCAGAGATGACAACGGAGGCTATGAGCAGTTCTTC
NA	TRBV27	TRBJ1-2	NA	CASSSSNYGYTF	TGTGCCAGCAGTTCCAGTAACTATGGCTACACCTTC
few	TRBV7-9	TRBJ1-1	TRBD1	CASSQRQGLDTEAFF	TGTGCCAGCAGCCAGAGACAGGGTCTGGACACTGAAGCTTTCTTT
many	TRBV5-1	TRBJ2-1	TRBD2	CASSLVGRGDSEQFF	TGCGCCAGCAGCTTGGTCGGGCGGGGGGATTCTGAGCAGTTCTTC
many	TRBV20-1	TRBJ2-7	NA	CSASPSTGGGFSYEQYF	TGCAGTGCTAGTCCCTCGACTGGCGGGGGCTTCTCCTACGAGCAGTACTTC
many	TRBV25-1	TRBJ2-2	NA	CASSEGARRTVGELFF	TGTGCCAGCAGTGAAGGCGCCAGACGAACAGTCGGGGAGCTGTTTTTT
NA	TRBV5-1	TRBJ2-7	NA	CASSSGPGQGDYEQYF	TGCGCCAGCAGCTCAGGACCGGGACAAGGGGACTACGAGCAGTACTTC
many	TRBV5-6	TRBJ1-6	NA	CASSLLGLRNSPLHF	TGTGCCAGCAGCTTGTTGGGGCTGAGGAATTCACCCCTCCACTTT
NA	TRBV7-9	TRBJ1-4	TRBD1	CASNSGTANEKLFF	TGTGCCAGCAACTCCGGGACAGCTAATGAAAAACTGTTTTTT
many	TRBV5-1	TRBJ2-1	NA	CASSLLWVSNEQFF	TGCGCCAGCAGCTTGTTGTGGGTTAGCAATGAGCAGTTCTTC
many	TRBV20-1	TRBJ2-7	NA	CSASGGFTGSSYEQYF	TGCAGTGCTTCCGGAGGATTCACAGGGAGCTCCTACGAGCAGTACTTC
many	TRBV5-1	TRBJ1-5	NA	CASSEGRNNQPQHF	TGCGCCAGCAGCGAAGGACGGAACAATCAGCCCCAGCATTTT
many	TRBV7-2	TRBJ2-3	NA	CASSAVDTQYF	TGTGCCAGCAGCGCGGTAGATACGCAGTATTTT
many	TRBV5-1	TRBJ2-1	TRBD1	CASSWGTGPNEQFF	TGCGCCAGCAGCTGGGGGACAGGGCCCAATGAGCAGTTCTTC
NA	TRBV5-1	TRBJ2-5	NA	CASSFADPRETQYF	TGCGCCAGCAGCTTCGCAGACCCCCGGGAGACCCAGTACTTC
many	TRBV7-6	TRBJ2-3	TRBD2	CASSLALRPSGALTDTQYF	TGTGCCAGCAGCTTAGCGCTCCGGCCTAGCGGGGCCCTCACAGATACGCAGTATTTT
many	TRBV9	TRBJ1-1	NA	CASGAGSLNTEAFF	TGTGCCAGCGGTGCAGGTAGCCTGAACACTGAAGCTTTCTTT
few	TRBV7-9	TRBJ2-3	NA	CASSHGGADTQYF	TGTGCCAGCAGTCACGGCGGGGCAGATACGCAGTATTTT
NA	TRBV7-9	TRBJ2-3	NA	CASSFPKATSTDTQYF	TGTGCCAGCAGCTTTCCCAAAGCAACTAGCACAGATACGCAGTATTTT
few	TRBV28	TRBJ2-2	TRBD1	CASSSGDRALGRELFF	TGTGCCAGCAGTTCCGGGGACAGGGCGCTCGGGAGGGAGCTGTTTTTT
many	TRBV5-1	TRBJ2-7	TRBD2	CASSLGGLAGFEQYF	TGCGCCAGCAGCTTGGGTGGACTAGCGGGATTCGAGCAGTACTTC
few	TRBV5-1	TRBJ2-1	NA	CASTLPGGELGNEQFF	TGCGCCAGCACTCTGCCGGGCGGGGAGTTAGGGAATGAGCAGTTCTTC
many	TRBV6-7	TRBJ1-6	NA	CTSDSPLHF	TGTACTAGTGATTCACCCCTCCACTTT
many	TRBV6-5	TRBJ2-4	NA	CASSYSKGSANIQYF	TGTGCCAGCAGTTACTCGAAAGGGTCGGCAAACATTCAGTACTTC
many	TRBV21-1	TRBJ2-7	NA	CASSKVRGTSGSYEQYF	TGTGCCAGCAGCAAGGTTCGGGGGACTAGCGGGAGTTACGAGCAGTACTTC